These 32 T cell receptor beta chains share one sample of origin, sequenced in a study of CD8+CD57+ T cells in acquired aplastic anemia. The study profiled TCR beta VDJ and CDR3 using genomic DNA as template. TCRdb re-called the reads through MiXCR, storing one row per CDR3 protein. The data show about 190,000 distinct CDR3 sequences, with approximately 49% seen just once and approximately 15% held by the top ten. The sample consisted of sorted CD4+, CD8+, or CD8+CD57+ T cells (not recorded which) from PBMCs. These receptors were collected from a human donor in good health, serving as a control.

The chain employs TRBV14 and TRBJ2-2; the match to TRBD1 covers 7 bases. This CDR3 spans 14 amino acids. Losses at the gene ends were 1 base for V and 7 bases for J; bases not matched to a gene: 3. CDR1 is SGHDN and CDR2 is FVKESK in the germline V gene. CDR3 coding DNA: TGTGCCAGCAGCCAAGGACAGGGCCACGGGGAGCTGTTTTTT. It is translated as CASSQGQGHGELFF.

This clonotype showed up just a few times. The junction departs from the called germline gene at one end, perhaps through a read error. The chain links TRBV5-1 to TRBJ1-1, with no clear D. Germline V gives CDR1 SGHRS, CDR2 YFSETQ. The CDR3 covers 14 residues. The CDR3 region has the DNA TGTGCCAGCAGCTTGGGCCAGAAGAACACTGAAGCTTTCTTT. Its translation is CASSLGQKNTEAFF.

This chain uses TRBV10-3 with TRBJ2-3, with 8 bases lining up with TRBD2. The V segment lost 2 bases and the J segment 4 bases; nucleotides outside the gene matches: 5. The CDR3 runs 15 residues. The germline gives CDR1 ENHRY, CDR2 SYGVKD. DNA of the CDR3: TGTGCCATCAGTGAGACTAGCGGTGGAGCAGATACGCAGTATTTT. It codes for CAISETSGGADTQYF.

This clonotype appeared once. The chain uses TRBV24-1 and TRBJ2-2; 10 bases are shared with TRBD2. The CDR3 contains 19 residues. Trimming at V came to 5 bases and at J to 3 bases, leaving 14 bases not matched to a gene. Germline loops: CDR1 KGHDR, CDR2 SFDVKD. The CDR3 here is CATSVSGGHVPFDTGELFF. The CDR3 coding sequence is TGTGCCACCAGTGTTAGCGGGGGGCACGTCCCATTCGACACCGGGGAGCTGTTTTTT.

The V and J genes are TRBV2 and TRBJ1-2; a weak D match, TRBD1 (5 bases). The germline V and J ends were trimmed by 5 bases and 8 bases, with 9 bases remaining between them. Germline values: CDR1 SNHLY, CDR2 FYNNEI. CDR3 size: 11 residues. CDR3 sequence (DNA): TGTGCCAGCAGTACCGGGGGAGGCTACACCTTC. It codes for CASSTGGGYTF.

This clonotype was counted a single time. The chain recombines TRBV6-1 with TRBJ1-2; D remains unclear. The CDR3 length is 13 residues. V gave up 4 bases and J gave up 8 bases, with 14 bases separating them. Per the germline V gene, CDR1 is MNHNS and CDR2 is SASEGT. The CDR3 reads CASSAERAMGYTF. The CDR3 coding sequence is TGTGCCAGCAGTGCAGAGAGGGCTATGGGCTACACCTTC.

The chain joins TRBV7-9 to TRBJ2-7; 9 nucleotides match TRBD2. The J segment lost 1 base and the V segment lost 1 base, leaving 5 bases of the junction unmatched. CDR1 and CDR2 from the germline V gene are SEHNR and FQNEAQ (reference sequence). This CDR3 spans 16 amino acids. CDR3 amino acids: CASSLVAGGPSYEQYF. The CDR3 DNA reads TGTGCCAGCAGCTTAGTGGCGGGAGGGCCGTCCTACGAGCAGTACTTC.

The sample holds many counts of this clonotype. This sequence joins TRBV5-4 and TRBJ1-6, with TRBD1 as a possible D gene (6 bases). Germline CDR1 and CDR2: SGHNT and YYREEE (reference sequence). V was trimmed by 4 bases and J by 5 bases, leaving 16 bases between them. This CDR3 is 16 amino acids long. CDR3 nucleotide sequence: TGTGCCAGCAGCCCCAAAACAGGGACGAATAATTCACCCCTCCACTTT. Its protein is CASSPKTGTNNSPLHF.

This chain connects TRBV29-1 to TRBJ1-1, with 7 bases lining up with TRBD1. CDR3 length equals 13 residues. The germline CDR1 and CDR2 sequences are SQVTM and ANQGSEA. The ends lost 0 bases at V and 10 bases at J; junction bases unmatched: 8. Here the CDR3 reads CSVEEYRNRGAFF. The CDR3 DNA is TGCAGCGTTGAAGAGTACAGGAACAGGGGAGCTTTCTTT.

In this sample, this clonotype turned up a few times. This chain joins TRBV2 and TRBJ2-7; possibly TRBD1 for D (6 bases). Germline V CDR1 and CDR2: SNHLY, FYNNEI. Trimming removed 2 bases at V and 7 bases at J, with 12 bases between. CDR3 length: 13 residues. The CDR3 DNA reads as TGTGCCAGCAGTGAACAGGGGTATGGGGAGCAGTACGTC. Amino acid sequence: CASSEQGYGEQYV.

The chain recombines TRBV20-1 with TRBJ2-1; D remains ambiguous. Trimming removed 1 base at V and 0 bases at J, with 10 bases between. Germline V lookup: CDR1 DFQATT, CDR2 SNEGSKA (reference sequence). This CDR3 has 15 residues. CDR3 sequence (DNA): TGCAGTGCTAGAGTTCACGAGTACTCCTACAATGAGCAGTTCTTC. Its protein product is CSARVHEYSYNEQFF.

This clonotype was counted many times. In nucleotides, the CDR3 is TGTGCCAGCAGCCTAGGAAAGAACACTGAAGCTTTCTTT. This sequence encodes CASSLGKNTEAFF. The rearrangement links TRBV6-4 to TRBJ1-1, with D unresolved. The CDR3 spans 13 residues. Germline CDR1 and CDR2: MRHNA and SNTAGT. Trimming pared 6 bases from V and 1 base from J, leaving 9 bases between.

This clonotype was seen ten or more times. The chain employs TRBV5-8 and TRBJ1-6; 7 bases align to TRBD1. The CDR3 extends over 16 amino acids. After removal of 5 bases from V and 5 bases from J, the junction contained 10 bases not matched to a gene. Per germline, CDR1 SGHTS and CDR2 YDEGEE. The CDR3 bases are TGTGCCAGCAGGCTGGACGGGACAGCTAATAATTCACCCCTCCACTTT. This encodes CASRLDGTANNSPLHF.

The chain carries TRBV15 and TRBJ2-1, with 12 bases lining up with TRBD1. Per germline, CDR1 LNHNV and CDR2 YYDKDF (reference sequence). After removal of 4 bases from V and 3 bases from J, the junction contained 7 bases not matched to a gene. There are 17 residues in the CDR3. This chain's CDR3 is CATSTFGTGGLYNEQFF. In DNA, the CDR3 is TGTGCCACCAGCACGTTCGGGACAGGGGGCCTCTACAATGAGCAGTTCTTC.

The sample holds many counts of this clonotype. V usage is TRBV5-1 and J usage is TRBJ1-1, with 7 bases fitting TRBD1. The CDR3 covers 15 residues. Germline V CDR1 and CDR2: SGHRS, YFSETQ. The ends lost 0 bases at V and 1 base at J; junction bases unmatched: 3. The DNA of the CDR3 is TGCGCCAGCAGCTTGGGACAGGGTCCGAACACTGAAGCTTTCTTT. Protein product: CASSLGQGPNTEAFF.

This chain uses TRBV10-1 with TRBJ2-7; 9 nucleotides line up with TRBD1. Germline CDR1 and CDR2: WNHNN and SYGVQD (reference sequence). This CDR3 has 16 residues. Trimming cost V 3 bases and J 4 bases; bases outside gene matches: 10. DNA of the CDR3: TGCGCCAGCAGTGATAACGGAGGGACAGGGCGTTACGAGCAGTACTTC. It encodes CASSDNGGTGRYEQYF.

This clonotype was recorded at least ten times. The rearrangement links TRBV7-9 to TRBJ1-2; the D is unclear. Germline V CDR1 and CDR2: SEHNR, FQNEAQ (reference sequence). V was cut by 1 base and J by 3 bases, with 6 bases left in between. The CDR3 loop spans 13 amino acids. DNA of the CDR3: TGTGCCAGCAGCTTAGTCGGACACTATGGCTACACCTTC. It yields the protein CASSLVGHYGYTF.

This clonotype was observed at least ten times. V and J are TRBV20-1 and TRBJ2-2; maybe TRBD2 (7 bases). CDR3 length equals 15 residues. Trimming took off 4 bases at V and 6 bases at J, with 18 bases between the two ends. Per germline, CDR1 DFQATT and CDR2 SNEGSKA (reference sequence). CDR3 bases: TGCAGTGCTAAGCGAGGGGGGGCCAAGGCCGGGGAGCTGTTTTTT. It encodes CSAKRGGAKAGELFF.

About this clonotype: As the CDR3 is not closed by the conserved phenylalanine or tryptophan, this likely results from a read error. The DNA is omitted, as the CDR3 cannot be located on it reliably, and the CDR3 follows TCRdb's listing. The gene calls are TRBV7-7 and TRBJ2-5; TRBD2, the table's D call, was not compared with the DNA. The CDR3 spans 9 amino acids, including both terminal residues. In germline, CDR1 is SSHAT, CDR2 FNYEAQ (reference sequence). The chain's CDR3 is CASSSGTSG.

As to this clonotype: This could be a read error, since a much larger clone is one nucleotide away. The J gene is TRBJ2-7, the V gene TRBV28; D may be TRBD2 (5 bases). Per germline, CDR1 MDHEN and CDR2 SYDVKM. This CDR3 is built from 12 residues. The CDR3 nucleotides are TGTGCCAGCACGACGGGGAGAATCGAGCAGCACTTC. Protein sequence: CASTTGRIEQHF.

V and J are TRBV7-9 and TRBJ2-3, with no clear D. This CDR3 spans 12 amino acids. Germline CDR1 and CDR2: SEHNR and FQNEAQ (reference sequence). Trimming removed 10 bases from V and 2 bases from J, with 10 bases in between. CDR3 loop: CAIGKNTDTQYF. For the CDR3, the DNA is TGTGCCATAGGCAAAAACACAGATACGCAGTATTTT. Looking up the rest from reference TRBV7-9 and TRBJ2-3 gives the full variable domain: DTGVSQNPRHKITKRGQNVTFRCDPISEHNRLYWYRQTLGQGPEFLTYFQNEAQLEKSRLLSDRFSAERPKGSFSTLEIQRTEQGDSAMYLCAIGKNTDTQYFGPGTRLTVL.

J is TRBJ1-1 and V is TRBV4-2; 8 bases agree with TRBD1. The V gene's germline CDR1 is LGHNA and CDR2 YNFKEQ. The CDR3 loop spans 14 amino acids. Trimming took 8 bases from V and 3 from J; bases not matched to a gene: 8. CDR3 sequence: CASRRQGRYTEAFF. The CDR3 DNA is TGTGCCAGCCGCCGACAGGGGCGGTACACTGAAGCTTTCTTT.

V is TRBV19 and J is TRBJ2-7, with D possibly being TRBD2 (6 bases). CDR1 and CDR2 from the germline V gene are LNHDA and SQIVND (reference sequence). The CDR3 length is 14 residues. The V end was cut by 2 bases, the J end by 2 bases, with 10 bases between. The DNA for the CDR3 is TGTGCCAGTAGTATATTTGGCGGGACCTACGAGCAGTACTTC. It encodes CASSIFGGTYEQYF.

The table lists this clonotype with many counts. This chain joins TRBV20-1 and TRBJ1-5, with D maybe TRBD1 (5 bases). V was pared by 1 base and J by 10 bases, with 11 bases between. This CDR3 contains 12 residues. Germline CDR1 DFQATT, CDR2 SNEGSKA (reference sequence). Written as DNA, the CDR3 is TGCAGTGCTAGAGTGGGGACTTCCCCCCAGCATTTT. Protein: CSARVGTSPQHF.

This clonotype came up a few times. V is TRBV3-1 and J is TRBJ1-5; D uncertain. Germline V gene data show CDR1 as LGHDT and CDR2 as YNNKEL (reference sequence). The CDR3 covers 15 residues. Trimming left V 1 base short and J 4 bases short, with 11 bases between. The CDR3 nucleotides are TGTGCCAGCAGCCAAGGAGCCGTACCAAATCAGCCCCAGCATTTT. It yields the protein CASSQGAVPNQPQHF.

In its sample, this clonotype was seen many times. The V call is TRBV11-2, the J call TRBJ1-4; D is perhaps TRBD1 (5 bases). The germline V and J ends were trimmed by 0 bases and 5 bases, with 10 bases remaining between them. The length of the CDR3 is 15 residues. Germline CDR1 is SGHAT and CDR2 is FQNNGV. CDR3 nucleotide sequence: TGTGCCAGCAGCTTAGATTTTGGGACGAATGAAAAACTGTTTTTT. This translates into CASSLDFGTNEKLFF.

Concerning this clonotype: It is likely a read error, because the conserved phenylalanine at the end of the CDR3 is missing. This chain connects TRBV2 to TRBJ2-7, with D hard to call. The germline V gene has CDR1 SNHLY and CDR2 FYNNEI. The V end was cut by 7 bases, the J end by 4 bases, with 14 bases between. The CDR3 length is 13 residues. The CDR3 sequence: CASTKGLSYEQYL. CDR3 sequence (DNA): TGTGCCAGCACAAAGGGCCTATCTTACGAGCAGTACCTC.

The rearrangement joins TRBV6-5 to TRBJ2-7, with D unclear. Trimming shortened V by 0 bases and J by 2 bases, and 8 bases separated the two germline ends. The CDR3 consists of 14 residues. Germline V gene lookup returns CDR1 MNHEY and CDR2 SVGAGI. For the CDR3, the DNA is TGTGCCAGCAGTTACTCGTCAGAGACCTACGAGCAGTACTTC. Translation gives CASSYSSETYEQYF.

This clonotype was counted ten times or more. The V and J genes are TRBV6-6 and TRBJ2-7, with D hard to call. The length of the CDR3 is 15 residues. Between the trimmed V and J ends, which lost 4 bases and 2 bases, there was a span of 15 bases. In germline, CDR1 is MNHNY, CDR2 SVGAGI (reference sequence). CDR3 nucleotides: TGTGCCAGCAGTTCCCAAGCGAGGCCCCCCTACGAGCAGTACTTC. This encodes CASSSQARPPYEQYF.

This clonotype was detected only once. The chain joins TRBV25-1 to TRBJ2-5; 12 bases are shared with TRBD2. The V gene end was trimmed by 6 bases and the J gene end by 1 base; junction bases not matched to a gene: 6. The CDR3 has 16 residues. The germline gives CDR1 MGHDK, CDR2 SYGVNS. CDR3 in amino acids: CASRGLAGRLQETQYF. The DNA for the CDR3 is TGTGCCAGCAGAGGACTAGCGGGACGACTCCAAGAGACCCAGTACTTC.

This clonotype has a handful of counts. The rearrangement links TRBV10-3 to TRBJ2-1; D uncertain. The CDR3 length is 12 residues. V shed 1 base and J shed 6 bases, with 4 bases lying between them. Germline V gene lookup returns CDR1 ENHRY and CDR2 SYGVKD. The CDR3 sequence is CAISEWSNEQFF. The DNA of the CDR3 is TGTGCCATCAGTGAGTGGAGCAATGAGCAGTTCTTC.

This clonotype has a handful of counts. This chain uses TRBV20-1 with TRBJ2-3; TRBD2 aligns across 13 bases. This CDR3 is built from 17 residues. The trim removed 0 bases at V and 4 bases at J, leaving 7 bases unmatched. Germline V gene data show CDR1 as DFQATT and CDR2 as SNEGSKA (reference sequence). The CDR3 DNA reads as TGCAGTGCTAGAGATCTCGGGACTAGCGGGGACTCAGATACGCAGTATTTT. It encodes CSARDLGTSGDSDTQYF.